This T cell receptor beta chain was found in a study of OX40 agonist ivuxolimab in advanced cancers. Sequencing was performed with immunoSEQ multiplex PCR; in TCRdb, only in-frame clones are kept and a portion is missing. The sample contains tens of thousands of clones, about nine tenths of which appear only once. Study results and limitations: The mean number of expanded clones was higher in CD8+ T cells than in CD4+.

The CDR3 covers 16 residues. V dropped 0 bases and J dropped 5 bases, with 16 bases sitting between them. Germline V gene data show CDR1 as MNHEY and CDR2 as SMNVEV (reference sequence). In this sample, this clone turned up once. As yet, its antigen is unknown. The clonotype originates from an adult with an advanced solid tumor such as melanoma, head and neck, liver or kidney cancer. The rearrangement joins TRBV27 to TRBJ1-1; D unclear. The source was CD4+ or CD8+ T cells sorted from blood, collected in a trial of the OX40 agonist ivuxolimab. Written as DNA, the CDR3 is TGTGCCAGCAGTTTATCAGGTCCTCTTGAGGGAACTGAAGCTTTCTTT. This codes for CASSLSGPLEGTEAFF.